These 26 T cell receptor beta chains came from one sample sequenced in a study of T cell repertoires in ileal Crohn's disease. Assay: immunoSEQ multiplex PCR; the TCRdb copy retains only in-frame clones and omits some. Of fewer than 6,000 clones in the sample, 82% are singletons; the top ten hold 20% to 25%. As for time point: inflamed ileum from the surgical specimen. Sequencing used ileal tissue. Source of these receptors: an adult with Crohn's disease.

The V call is TRBV30, the J call TRBJ1-1; no clear D gene. V lost 3 bases and J 0 bases, leaving 20 bases between the germline ends. This CDR3 is built from 17 residues. Germline-derived CDR1 and CDR2 are GTSNPN and SVGIG (reference sequence). The chain's CDR3 is CAWSDPGKRAMNTEAFF. The CDR3 DNA is TGTGCCTGGAGCGACCCCGGGAAAAGAGCAATGAACACTGAAGCTTTCTTT.

This clone was seen only a few times. The rearrangement links TRBV28 to TRBJ1-2; 9 nucleotides match TRBD1. V shed 6 bases and J 3 bases; nucleotides not matched to a gene: 8. Germline-derived CDR1 and CDR2 are MDHEN and SYDVKM. There are 15 residues in the CDR3. The CDR3 DNA follows: TGTGCCAGCAGCAATACAGGGGGCGGGGACTATGGCTACACCTTC. The encoded protein is CASSNTGGGDYGYTF.

V usage is TRBV6-4 and J usage is TRBJ2-7; 10 nucleotides line up with TRBD1. Germline CDR1 MRHNA, CDR2 SNTAGT. V lost 6 bases to trimming and J lost 1 base; unmatched junction nucleotides: 3. This CDR3 has 14 amino acids. For the CDR3, the DNA is TGTGCCAGCAGCCGGGACAGGGGATCCTACGAGCAGTACTTC. Its protein is CASSRDRGSYEQYF.

The chain couples TRBV2 to TRBJ2-7; TRBD2 is a possible D gene (7 bases). The CDR3 has 13 residues. V lost 4 bases, J lost 6 bases, and 13 bases lay in between. CDR1 and CDR2 (germline): SNHLY, FYNNEI. CDR3 residues: CASSGGRELEQYF. CDR3 coding DNA: TGTGCCAGCAGTGGGGGGCGGGAGCTCGAGCAGTACTTC.

CDR3 sequence: CASSSGRAYNEQFF. In DNA form, the CDR3 reads TGCGCCAGCAGTAGCGGGAGGGCCTACAATGAGCAGTTCTTC. The chain is built from TRBV10-2 and TRBJ2-1; TRBD2 agrees at 10 bases. V gave up 5 bases and J gave up 2 bases; unmatched junction bases: 0. The germline V gene encodes CDR1 WSHSY and CDR2 SAAADI. CDR3 length equals 14 residues.

The J gene is TRBJ2-7, the V gene TRBV28; 7 bases are shared with TRBD1. The ends lost 10 bases at V and 4 bases at J; junction bases unmatched: 7. This CDR3 has 12 amino acids. Germline loops: CDR1 MDHEN, CDR2 SYDVKM. The chain's CDR3 is CATWGQSYEQYF. In DNA, the CDR3 is TGTGCCACCTGGGGACAGAGTTACGAGCAGTACTTC.

The chain uses TRBV10-2 and TRBJ2-3, with 10 bases aligning to TRBD2. The CDR3 spans 15 residues. Germline trimming cut 7 bases from V and 4 bases from J; bases unmatched to any gene: 8. Germline CDR1 and CDR2: WSHSY and SAAADI. CDR3 DNA: TGCGCCAGCACCAGAGCGGGGGGGGGAGCAGATACGCAGTATTTT. Its translation: CASTRAGGGADTQYF.

This sequence joins TRBV9 and TRBJ2-5; 8 nucleotides align to TRBD2. CDR1 and CDR2 from the germline V gene are SGDLS and YYNGEE. After removal of 3 bases from V and 5 bases from J, the junction contained 3 bases not matched to a gene. This CDR3 contains 13 residues. In nucleotides, the CDR3 is TGTGCCAGCAGCGAAGCGGGAGTGGAGACCCAGTACTTC. It yields the protein CASSEAGVETQYF.

The V gene is TRBV5-6, the J gene TRBJ2-1, with 7 bases lining up with TRBD2. CDR1 SGHDT and CDR2 YYEEEE come from the germline V gene. This CDR3 has 15 residues. V trimming: 6 bases; J trimming: 4 bases; junction bases outside the gene matches: 10. The CDR3 region has the DNA TGTGCCAGCATACCCGCGGGAGCGGCATACAATGAGCAGTTCTTC. Its translation is CASIPAGAAYNEQFF.

This clone was detected once. The V and J genes are TRBV7-8 and TRBJ2-7; tentatively, D is TRBD1 (6 bases). This CDR3 has 15 residues. CDR1 and CDR2 (germline): SGHVS, FQNEAQ. V gave up 1 base and J gave up 5 bases, with 15 bases separating them. CDR3 nucleotides: TGTGCCAGCAGCTTAGGAGCCAGGGGTGTCCACGAGCAGTACTTC. It specifies CASSLGARGVHEQYF.

The CDR3 DNA reads TGCGCCAGCAGTGAGGCGACACCTAACTATGGCTACACCTTC. Amino acids: CASSEATPNYGYTF. J is TRBJ1-2 and V is TRBV10-2; D is unresolved. There are 14 residues in the CDR3. Trimming left V 2 bases short and J 0 bases short, with 7 bases between. Germline V gives CDR1 WSHSY, CDR2 SAAADI.

The table lists this clone with a few counts. The J gene is TRBJ2-5, the V gene TRBV5-1; D gene ambiguous. V lost 1 base and J lost 5, with 9 bases in between. Germline CDR1 SGHRS, CDR2 YFSETQ. The CDR3 loop spans 13 amino acids. The CDR3 spells CASSLTLGETQYF. In DNA form, the CDR3 reads TGCGCCAGCAGCTTGACCCTCGGTGAGACCCAGTACTTC.

The V and J genes are TRBV29-1 and TRBJ2-7, with 7 positions matching TRBD1. The CDR3 runs to 13 residues. V shed 6 bases and J 9 bases; nucleotides not matched to a gene: 14. Looked up from germline, CDR1 is SQVTM and CDR2 is ANQGSEA. CDR3 coding DNA: TGCAGCGTCAGGACAGGAGCCACTCCCGCGCAGTACTTC. It specifies CSVRTGATPAQYF.

The chain links TRBV15 to TRBJ2-3; D not certain. V was shortened by 9 bases and J by 1 base, with 14 bases between the two germline ends. Germline V gene sequence: CDR1 LNHNV, CDR2 YYDKDF (reference sequence). The CDR3 runs to 14 residues. The CDR3 here is CATRQTGGTDTQYF. CDR3 nucleotide sequence: TGTGCCACACGCCAGACGGGCGGCACAGATACGCAGTATTTT.

V gene TRBV6-5 combines with J gene TRBJ2-1, with TRBD2 identical over 9 bases. The CDR3 runs 15 residues. With 0 bases clipped from V and 8 bases from J, the junction kept 5 bases outside the gene matches. Germline CDR1 reads MNHEY; CDR2 reads SVGAGI. The CDR3 spells CASSYSGGGAYEQFF. Written as DNA, the CDR3 is TGTGCCAGCAGTTACTCGGGCGGGGGGGCTTATGAGCAGTTCTTC.

The chain is built from TRBV9 and TRBJ2-7; either TRBD1 or TRBD2 may supply D (6 bases each). This CDR3 spans 15 amino acids. With 2 bases removed from V and 3 bases from J, the gap between germline ends came to 15 bases. Per germline, CDR1 SGDLS and CDR2 YYNGEE. CDR3 sequence: CASSVEGGSFYEQYF. The CDR3 nucleotides are TGTGCCAGCAGCGTTGAGGGGGGCTCCTTCTACGAGCAGTACTTC.

The chain is built from TRBV2 and TRBJ1-2, with D uncertain. Looked up from germline, CDR1 is SNHLY and CDR2 is FYNNEI. V was shortened by 3 bases and J by 7 bases, with 12 bases between the two germline ends. The CDR3 covers 13 residues. CDR3 DNA sequence: TGTGCCAGCAGTGACGGGGAAAGGCTTGGCTACACCTTC. It codes for CASSDGERLGYTF.

The CDR3 DNA sequence: TGTGCCAGCAGACAGCGGGGAGAATTCACAGATACGCAGTATTTT. This gives the protein CASRQRGEFTDTQYF. The chain combines TRBV4-2 with TRBJ2-3; TRBD2 matches at 7 bases. V shed 6 bases, J shed 2 bases, and the junction held 8 bases outside the gene matches. The CDR3 spans 15 residues. Germline CDR1 LGHNA, CDR2 YNFKEQ.

In DNA, the CDR3 is TGCAGCGTTGGGGACCAACCGAAGGGGGAGCTGTTTTTT. Translation gives CSVGDQPKGELFF. The genes are TRBV29-1 and TRBJ2-2; D possibly matches TRBD1 or TRBD2 (5 bases each). The CDR3 is 13 amino acids. V dropped 4 bases and J dropped 8 bases, with 14 bases sitting between them. CDR1 and CDR2 from the germline V gene are SQVTM and ANQGSEA.

V usage is TRBV2 and J usage is TRBJ2-2, with 8 bases lining up with TRBD2. Per the germline V gene, CDR1 is SNHLY and CDR2 is FYNNEI. The CDR3 is made up of 14 amino acids. Trimming cost V 7 bases and J 2 bases; bases outside gene matches: 3. The CDR3 loop is CASISGANTGELFF. The CDR3, as DNA: TGTGCCAGCATTAGCGGGGCAAACACCGGGGAGCTGTTTTTT.

The CDR3 sequence: CASTSSVVNTEAFF. In nucleotides, the CDR3 is TGTGCCAGCACCTCGTCGGTAGTGAACACTGAAGCTTTCTTT. This chain uses TRBV28 with TRBJ1-1; no clear D. Germline V CDR1 and CDR2: MDHEN, SYDVKM. CDR3 length: 14 residues. V dropped 7 bases and J dropped 0 bases, with 12 bases sitting between them.

This clone was found once. This chain uses TRBV6-5 with TRBJ1-2; D is unresolved. The CDR3 covers 13 residues. V was shortened by 4 bases and J by 4 bases, with 10 bases between the two germline ends. Germline V lookup: CDR1 MNHEY, CDR2 SVGAGI. The CDR3 coding sequence is TGTGCCAGCAGTTTTCGATTTTCCTATGGCTACACCTTC. This sequence encodes CASSFRFSYGYTF.

In this sample, this clone turned up once. The chain combines TRBV7-2 with TRBJ2-7; D is unclear. With 1 base removed from V and 2 bases from J, the gap between germline ends came to 9 bases. CDR3 length: 14 amino acids. The germline gives CDR1 SGHTA, CDR2 FQGNSA. The CDR3 region is CASSLGGLAYEQYF. The CDR3 DNA follows: TGTGCCAGCAGCTTAGGAGGCCTGGCCTACGAGCAGTACTTC.

This chain links TRBV2 with TRBJ1-1; D remains unclear. This CDR3 has 15 amino acids. From germline, CDR1 is SNHLY and CDR2 FYNNEI. The V and J ends lost 8 bases and 0 bases respectively, with 16 bases between them. The CDR3 is CASEPGLRMNTEAFF. CDR3 in DNA: TGTGCCAGCGAGCCCGGACTGCGTATGAACACTGAAGCTTTCTTT.

The CDR3 loop reads CASSGDWSSEQYF. The CDR3 DNA sequence: TGTGCCAGCAGCGGGGACTGGTCCTCTGAGCAGTACTTC. The chain employs TRBV28 and TRBJ2-7; a possible D gene is TRBD2 (6 bases). Between the trimmed V and J ends, which lost 6 bases and 7 bases, there was a span of 16 bases. CDR1 and CDR2 from the germline V gene are MDHEN and SYDVKM. This CDR3 has 13 amino acids.

This clone showed up just a few times. This chain links TRBV6-4 with TRBJ2-2; D is unclear. This CDR3 region has 13 residues. The germline CDR1 and CDR2 sequences are MRHNA and SNTAGT. V lost 2 bases and J 1 base, leaving 2 bases between the germline ends. The CDR3 is CASSDRNTGELFF. The CDR3 nucleotides read TGTGCCAGCAGTGACAGGAACACCGGGGAGCTGTTTTTT.